The 23 T cell receptor beta chains below all came from one sample that was sequenced in a study of blood T cell repertoires in COVID-19 (TCRdb year 2020). The library relied on the immunoSEQ multiplex PCR assay. This is the immuneACCESS table as TCRdb keeps it, with only in-frame sequences that have V and J called. A part of the clones is gone; compared with another copy, unresolved V genes explain less than half, and the rest is unexplained. In this sample the table shows 200,000 to 250,000 clones, roughly nine tenths of which occur a single time. The ten top clones hold less than 15% of the sample. Sequencing was carried out using peripheral blood. These receptors originate from a woman between 18 and 29 years old who had recovered from COVID-19.

CDR3 in amino acids: CASSSTVSGNTIYF. In DNA, the CDR3 is TGTGCCAGCAGCTCCACGGTATCTGGAAACACCATATATTTT. The rearrangement joins TRBV7-2 to TRBJ1-3; the D is unclear. The CDR3 length is 14 residues. Per germline, CDR1 SGHTA and CDR2 FQGNSA. Trimming took off 4 bases at V and 1 base at J, with 8 bases between the two ends.

The sample holds a few counts of this clone. The gene calls are TRBV3-1 (or the pseudogene TRBV3-2) and TRBJ2-7; possibly TRBD2 for D (6 bases). The CDR3 has 18 amino acids. The V and J ends lost 2 bases and 4 bases respectively, with 24 bases between them. The germline gives CDR1 LGHDT, CDR2 YNNKEL (reference sequence). CDR3 loop: CASSQYAAGYPGDYEQYF. CDR3 DNA: TGTGCCAGCAGCCAATACGCGGCTGGGTACCCGGGGGATTACGAGCAGTACTTC.

V is TRBV4-1 and J is TRBJ1-1; D call uncertain. V lost 4 bases and J 5 bases, leaving 14 bases between the germline ends. The CDR3 totals 14 residues. Germline values: CDR1 MGHRA, CDR2 YSYEKL. CDR3 nucleotide sequence: TGCGCCAGCAGCCTTTCCCGCGGAGGGACTGAAGCTTTCTTT. It encodes CASSLSRGGTEAFF.

V is TRBV4-3 and J is TRBJ2-3; no reliable D call. Germline V gene data show CDR1 as LGHNA and CDR2 as YSLEER. V was clipped by 0 bases and J by 2 bases, with 6 bases between them. CDR3 size: 14 residues. The CDR3 DNA sequence: TGCGCCAGCAGCCAAGAAATTCTCACAGATACGCAGTATTTT. It yields the protein CASSQEILTDTQYF.

This rearrangement joins TRBV27 to TRBJ2-3, with 10 bases identical to TRBD2. This CDR3 is 16 amino acids long. CDR1 MNHEY and CDR2 SMNVEV come from the germline V gene (reference sequence). After removal of 5 bases from V and 2 bases from J, the junction contained 7 bases not matched to a gene. The CDR3 DNA is TGTGCCAGCAGTCCACGGACTAGCGGACACACAGATACGCAGTATTTT. The encoded protein is CASSPRTSGHTDTQYF.

The chain couples TRBV27 to TRBJ2-7; TRBD1 aligns across 9 bases. Germline assignment: CDR1 MNHEY and CDR2 SMNVEV (reference sequence). CDR3 length: 16 amino acids. V lost 2 bases, J lost 3 bases, and 8 bases stayed unmatched. CDR3 DNA sequence: TGTGCCAGCAGTTTAGCCCCCGGGACAGGGAGCTACGAGCAGTACTTC. Encoded protein: CASSLAPGTGSYEQYF.

This clone appeared a few times. The chain employs TRBV11-2 and TRBJ2-1; D remains unclear. The CDR3 extends over 15 amino acids. From germline, CDR1 is SGHAT and CDR2 FQNNGV. V gave up 0 bases and J gave up 7 bases, with 13 bases separating them. The CDR3 is CASSLEGHPLNEQFF. CDR3 DNA: TGTGCCAGCAGCTTAGAGGGCCACCCCCTGAATGAGCAGTTCTTC.

This clone has a handful of counts. This chain joins TRBV19 and TRBJ2-1; 7 nucleotides match TRBD2. The V and J ends lost 1 base and 4 bases, in that order; junction bases with no gene match: 7. CDR3 length: 16 amino acids. Germline CDR1 and CDR2: LNHDA and SQIVND (reference sequence). DNA of the CDR3: TGTGCCAGTAGTATAGGTGGGACTATTAGATACAATGAGCAGTTCTTC. Residues: CASSIGGTIRYNEQFF.

The count of this clone is one. The V gene is TRBV6-2 or TRBV6-3, the J gene TRBJ2-1; 7 bases are a match to TRBD2. Germline assignment: CDR1 MNHEY and CDR2 SVGEGT. Trimming cost V 0 bases and J 3 bases; bases outside gene matches: 11. The CDR3 has 18 amino acids. CDR3 protein: CASSYSGRELFIYNEQFF. CDR3 in DNA: TGTGCCAGCAGTTACTCTGGGCGGGAGCTGTTCATCTACAATGAGCAGTTCTTC.

This sequence joins TRBV27 and TRBJ1-5; no reliable D call. Germline V gene lookup returns CDR1 MNHEY and CDR2 SMNVEV (reference sequence). This CDR3 is 13 amino acids long. Trimming took off 2 bases at V and 1 base at J, with 3 bases between the two ends. This chain's CDR3 is CASSLESNQPQHF. The CDR3 coding sequence is TGTGCCAGCAGTTTAGAGAGCAATCAGCCCCAGCATTTT.

The J gene is TRBJ2-3, the V gene TRBV5-1; TRBD2 aligns across 7 bases. The CDR3 is 16 residues long. Germline loops: CDR1 SGHRS, CDR2 YFSETQ. The V and J ends lost 4 bases and 4 bases, in that order; junction bases with no gene match: 12. Here the CDR3 DNA reads TGCGCCAGCAGCACCGGTTGGGGGAGGGAAGCAGATACGCAGTATTTT. Amino acids: CASSTGWGREADTQYF.

This clone has a single count. V and J are TRBV25-1 and TRBJ2-7, with TRBD2 matching 7 bases. V shed 5 bases and J 0 bases; nucleotides not matched to a gene: 7. This CDR3 has 15 residues. Germline CDR1 and CDR2: MGHDK and SYGVNS. The chain's CDR3 is CASSLQRGNSYEQYF. The CDR3 bases are TGTGCCAGCAGTTTACAGCGGGGTAACTCCTACGAGCAGTACTTC.

This clone appeared once. The chain joins TRBV4-1 to TRBJ2-7; TRBD1 matches 8 bases. Germline V gene lookup returns CDR1 MGHRA and CDR2 YSYEKL. CDR3 length: 15 residues. The junction had 11 bases not matched to a gene; V was cut back by 4 bases and J by 6 bases. CDR3 sequence reads: CASSRGQGLPGEQYF. The DNA for the CDR3 is TGCGCCAGCAGCCGAGGACAGGGCCTTCCGGGCGAGCAGTACTTC.

The chain carries TRBV4-1 and TRBJ2-5; D is uncertain. This CDR3 has 13 amino acids. The V end lost 1 base, the J end lost 7 bases, and 10 bases lay between the germline ends. Germline assignment: CDR1 MGHRA and CDR2 YSYEKL. CDR3 nucleotide sequence: TGCGCCAGCAGCCAAGTACAGCTGGGGACCCAGTACTTC. Translated: CASSQVQLGTQYF.

The chain carries TRBV9 and TRBJ1-2; no reliable D call. Germline assignment: CDR1 SGDLS and CDR2 YYNGEE. The CDR3 contains 15 residues. V lost 0 bases and J lost 5, with 14 bases in between. CDR3 region: CASSVEGGQTYGYTF. CDR3 bases: TGTGCCAGCAGCGTAGAGGGAGGGCAGACGTATGGCTACACCTTC.

V is TRBV7-3 and J is TRBJ2-7, with 11 bases identical to TRBD2. The CDR3 is 14 residues long. With 5 bases clipped from V and 6 bases from J, the junction kept 6 bases outside the gene matches. The germline CDR1 and CDR2 sequences are SGHTA and FQGTGA. The CDR3 DNA is TGTGCCAGCAGCACGGGACTAGCGGCCTCCGAGCAGTACTTC. As protein: CASSTGLAASEQYF.

CDR3 nucleotide sequence: TGTGCCACCAGTGTCCCGACTTCAAGCTCCTACAATGAGCAGTTCTTC. Translated, it gives CATSVPTSSSYNEQFF. The rearrangement joins TRBV24-1 to TRBJ2-1, with D hard to call. The CDR3 has 16 amino acids. V lost 5 bases and J lost 0, with 13 bases in between. Germline loops: CDR1 KGHDR, CDR2 SFDVKD.

The chain recombines TRBV6-1 with TRBJ2-1; 9 positions match TRBD1. V trimming: 0 bases; J trimming: 7 bases; junction bases outside the gene matches: 7. Germline V gene sequence: CDR1 MNHNS, CDR2 SASEGT. The CDR3 is made up of 16 amino acids. CDR3 in DNA: TGTGCCAGCAGTGAAGCCCCACCGACAGGGGGGAATGAGCAGTTCTTC. It codes for CASSEAPPTGGNEQFF.

The V and J genes are TRBV4-1 and TRBJ1-2; TRBD1 might be the D (5 bases). Germline CDR1 MGHRA, CDR2 YSYEKL. Deletions cut 6 bases from V and 3 bases from J, with 14 bases between. The CDR3 runs to 14 residues. This CDR3 reads CASRGTRGYYGYTF. CDR3 in DNA: TGCGCCAGCAGGGGTACAAGGGGCTACTATGGCTACACCTTC.

V usage is TRBV12-5 and J usage is TRBJ1-2; tentative D call: TRBD1 (5 bases). V was clipped by 3 bases and J by 2 bases, with 13 bases between them. Germline V lookup: CDR1 LGHNT, CDR2 FRNRAP. CDR3 length: 15 amino acids. The CDR3 loop reads CASGFVRGRNYGYTF. The CDR3 coding sequence is TGTGCTAGTGGTTTTGTTAGGGGCAGGAACTATGGCTACACCTTC. The variable domain in full, with the rest retrieved from reference TRBV12-5 and TRBJ1-2, is DARVTQTPRHKVTEMGQEVTMRCQPILGHNTVFWYRQTMMQGLELLAYFRNRAPLDDSGMPKDRFSAEMPDATLATLKIQPSEPRDSAVYFCASGFVRGRNYGYTFGSGTRLTVV.

This chain uses TRBV27 with TRBJ1-2; the D gene is possibly TRBD1 (6 bases). The germline V gene encodes CDR1 MNHEY and CDR2 SMNVEV (reference sequence). The CDR3 has 16 amino acids. The V end was cut by 5 bases, the J end by 4 bases, with 20 bases between. The CDR3 nucleotides read TGTGCCAGCAGTCCGAAAACAGGGATTTTCAGCTATGGCTACACCTTC. It codes for CASSPKTGIFSYGYTF.

By its share, this clone is medium-sized. This chain connects TRBV6-1 to TRBJ2-2; D might be TRBD1 (5 bases). The CDR3 loop spans 15 amino acids. The V and J ends lost 3 bases and 3 bases respectively, with 11 bases between them. Germline V gene data show CDR1 as MNHNS and CDR2 as SASEGT. CDR3 amino acids: CASSDGQQDTGELFF. For the CDR3, the DNA is TGTGCCAGCAGTGACGGGCAACAGGACACCGGGGAGCTGTTTTTT.

This sequence joins TRBV3-1 (or the pseudogene TRBV3-2) and TRBJ1-2, with TRBD1 matching over 7 bases. Germline lookup yields CDR1 LGHDT and CDR2 YNNKEL (reference sequence). The CDR3 is made up of 18 amino acids. J was trimmed by 0 bases and V by 3 bases; bases with no gene match: 13. CDR3: CASSHPKDRDSPNYGYTF. CDR3 nucleotide sequence: TGTGCCAGCAGCCACCCCAAAGACCGGGACAGCCCTAACTATGGCTACACCTTC.